Below are 6 T cell receptor beta chains sequenced from a single sample in a study of CD8+CD57+ T cells in acquired aplastic anemia. Researchers used genomic DNA as the template to profile TCR beta VDJ and CDR3. TCRdb recomputed calls from the reads with MiXCR, one row per CDR3 protein. The sample yields 150,000 to 200,000 distinct CDR3 sequences, approximately 60% seen once. Input material: sorted CD4+, CD8+, or CD8+CD57+ T cells (not recorded which) from PBMCs. These receptors were taken from a human donor in good health.

The rearrangement links TRBV7-9 to TRBJ1-6; tentative D call: TRBD1 (6 bases). In germline, CDR1 is SEHNR, CDR2 FQNEAQ (reference sequence). There are 14 residues in the CDR3. The V gene lost 5 bases and the J gene lost 9 bases, with 14 bases spanning the gap. The CDR3 sequence: CASSRQADGSPLHF. CDR3 bases: TGTGCCAGCAGCCGACAGGCCGACGGTTCACCCCTCCACTTT.

The chain links TRBV6-5 to TRBJ2-2; 8 bases are shared with TRBD1. The V gene's germline CDR1 is MNHEY and CDR2 SVGAGI. The CDR3 sequence is 14 residues long. V shed 2 bases, J shed 6 bases, and the junction held 2 bases outside the gene matches. The CDR3 region has the DNA TGTGCCAGCAGTTACGGACAGGGACCCGGGGAGCTGTTTTTT. Protein sequence: CASSYGQGPGELFF.

The chain couples TRBV7-9 to TRBJ2-7; 7 positions agree with TRBD1. V shed 6 bases and J 2 bases; nucleotides not matched to a gene: 4. Germline V CDR1 and CDR2: SEHNR, FQNEAQ (reference sequence). The CDR3 has 13 amino acids. The DNA for the CDR3 is TGTGCCAGCAGATCGACAGGGACCTACGAGCAGTACTTC. Protein: CASRSTGTYEQYF.

This clonotype is a singleton in its sample. This chain uses TRBV19 with TRBJ1-4, with a possible D match to TRBD1 (5 bases). The CDR3 loop spans 13 amino acids. Trimming left V 4 bases short and J 17 bases short, with 20 bases between. The V gene's germline CDR1 is LNHDA and CDR2 SQIVND (reference sequence). The CDR3 DNA reads as TGTGCCAGTAGTAGGGAAACGGGACGGGTTTCCTTTTTT. It codes for CASSRETGRVSFF.

The gene calls are TRBV10-3 and TRBJ1-1; TRBD1 might be the D (6 bases). The V gene lost 4 bases and the J gene lost 2 bases, with 11 bases spanning the gap. Germline assignment: CDR1 ENHRY and CDR2 SYGVKD. The length of the CDR3 is 14 residues. The DNA of the CDR3 is TGTGCCATCAGTGGTGGAGGGACAAACACTGAAGCTTTCTTT. It encodes CAISGGGTNTEAFF.

The chain couples TRBV7-9 to TRBJ1-1; tentatively, D is TRBD1 (5 bases). V was trimmed by 1 base and J by 3 bases, leaving 12 bases between them. The CDR3 has 15 residues. Germline-derived CDR1 and CDR2 are SEHNR and FQNEAQ (reference sequence). The CDR3 loop is CASSLVRGSDTEAFF. The DNA of the CDR3 is TGTGCCAGCAGCTTAGTGAGGGGTTCGGACACTGAAGCTTTCTTT.